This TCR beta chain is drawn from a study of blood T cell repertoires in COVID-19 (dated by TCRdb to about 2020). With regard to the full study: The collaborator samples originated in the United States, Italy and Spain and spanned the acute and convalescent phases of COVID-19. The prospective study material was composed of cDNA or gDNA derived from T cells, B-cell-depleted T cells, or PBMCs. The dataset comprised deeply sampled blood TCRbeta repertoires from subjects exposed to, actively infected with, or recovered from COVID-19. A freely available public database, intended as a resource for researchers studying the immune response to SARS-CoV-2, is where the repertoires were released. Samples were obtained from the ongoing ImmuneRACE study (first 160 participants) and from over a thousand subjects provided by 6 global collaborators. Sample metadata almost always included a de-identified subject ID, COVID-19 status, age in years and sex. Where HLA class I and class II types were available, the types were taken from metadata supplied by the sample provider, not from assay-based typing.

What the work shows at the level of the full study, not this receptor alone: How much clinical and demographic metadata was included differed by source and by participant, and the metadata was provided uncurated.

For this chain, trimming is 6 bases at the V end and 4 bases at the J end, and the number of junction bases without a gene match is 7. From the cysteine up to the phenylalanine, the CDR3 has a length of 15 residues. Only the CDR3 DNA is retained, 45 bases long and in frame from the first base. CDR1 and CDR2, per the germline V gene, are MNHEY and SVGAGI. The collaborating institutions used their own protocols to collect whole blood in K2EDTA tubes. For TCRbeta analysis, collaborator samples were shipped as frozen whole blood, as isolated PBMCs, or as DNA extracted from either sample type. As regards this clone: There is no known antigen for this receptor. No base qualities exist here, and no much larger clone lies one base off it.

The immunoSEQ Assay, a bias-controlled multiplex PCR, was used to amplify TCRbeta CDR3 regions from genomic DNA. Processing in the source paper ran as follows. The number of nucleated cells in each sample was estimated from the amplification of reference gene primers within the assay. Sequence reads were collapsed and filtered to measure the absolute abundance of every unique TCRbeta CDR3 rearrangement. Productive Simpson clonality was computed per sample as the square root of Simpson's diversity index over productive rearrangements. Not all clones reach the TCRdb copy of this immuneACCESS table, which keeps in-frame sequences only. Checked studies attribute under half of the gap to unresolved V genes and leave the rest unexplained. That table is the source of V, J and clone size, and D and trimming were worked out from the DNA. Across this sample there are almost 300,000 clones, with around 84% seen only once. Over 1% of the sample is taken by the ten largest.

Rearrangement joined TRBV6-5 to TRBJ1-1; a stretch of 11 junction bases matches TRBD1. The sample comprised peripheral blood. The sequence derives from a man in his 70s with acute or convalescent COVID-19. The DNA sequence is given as TGTGCCAGCAGAATTACCGGGACAGGGGGCACTGAAGCTTTCTTT. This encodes CASRITGTGGTEAFF.